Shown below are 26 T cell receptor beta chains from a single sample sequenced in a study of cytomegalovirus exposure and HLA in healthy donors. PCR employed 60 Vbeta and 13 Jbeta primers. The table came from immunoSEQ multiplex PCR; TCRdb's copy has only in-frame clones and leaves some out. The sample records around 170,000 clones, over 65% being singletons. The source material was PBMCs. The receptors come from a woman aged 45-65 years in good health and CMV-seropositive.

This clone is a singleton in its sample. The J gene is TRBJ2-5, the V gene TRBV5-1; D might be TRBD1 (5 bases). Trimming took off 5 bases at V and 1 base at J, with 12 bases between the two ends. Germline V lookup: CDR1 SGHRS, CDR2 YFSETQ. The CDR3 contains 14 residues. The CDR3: CASSRNQGQETQYF. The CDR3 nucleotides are TGCGCCAGCAGTAGGAATCAGGGCCAAGAGACCCAGTACTTC.

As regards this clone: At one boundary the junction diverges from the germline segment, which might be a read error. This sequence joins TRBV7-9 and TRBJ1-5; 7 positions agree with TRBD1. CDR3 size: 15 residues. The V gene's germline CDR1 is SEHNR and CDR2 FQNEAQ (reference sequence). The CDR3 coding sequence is TGTTCCAGCAGCTCAACAGGGGCGAGCAATCAGCCCCAGCATTTT. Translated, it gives CSSSSTGASNQPQHF.

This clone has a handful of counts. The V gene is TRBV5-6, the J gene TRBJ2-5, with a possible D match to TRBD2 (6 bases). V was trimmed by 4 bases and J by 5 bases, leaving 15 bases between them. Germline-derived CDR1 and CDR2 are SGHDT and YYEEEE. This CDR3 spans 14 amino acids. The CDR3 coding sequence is TGTGCCAGCAGCCGAGGGACTTCTGGGGAGACCCAGTACTTC. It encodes CASSRGTSGETQYF.

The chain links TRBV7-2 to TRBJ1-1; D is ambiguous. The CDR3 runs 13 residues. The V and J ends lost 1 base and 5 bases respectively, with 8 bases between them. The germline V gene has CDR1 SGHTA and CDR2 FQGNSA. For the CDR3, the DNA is TGTGCCAGCAGCTTAGGGTCCAGTACTGAAGCTTTCTTT. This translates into CASSLGSSTEAFF.

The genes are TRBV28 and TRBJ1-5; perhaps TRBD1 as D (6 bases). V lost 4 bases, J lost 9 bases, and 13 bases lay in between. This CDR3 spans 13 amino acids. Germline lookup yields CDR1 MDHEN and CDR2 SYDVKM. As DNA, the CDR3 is TGTGCCAGCAGTTCTACAGGGATTGGGCCCCAGCATTTT. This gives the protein CASSSTGIGPQHF. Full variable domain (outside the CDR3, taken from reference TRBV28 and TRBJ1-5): DVKVTQSSRYLVKRTGEKVFLECVQDMDHENMFWYRQDPGLGLRLIYFSYDVKMKEKGDIPEGYSVSREKKERFSLILESASTNQTSMYLCASSSTGIGPQHFGDGTRLSIL.

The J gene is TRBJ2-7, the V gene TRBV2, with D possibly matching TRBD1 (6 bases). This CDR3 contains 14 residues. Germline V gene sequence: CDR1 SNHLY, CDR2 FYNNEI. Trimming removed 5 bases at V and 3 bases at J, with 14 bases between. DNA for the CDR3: TGTGCCAGCAGTCCTAACAGGGTTCGCTACGAGCAGTACTTC. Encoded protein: CASSPNRVRYEQYF. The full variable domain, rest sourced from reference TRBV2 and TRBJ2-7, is EPEVTQTPSHQVTQMGQEVILRCVPISNHLYFYWYRQILGQKVEFLVSFYNNEISEKSEIFDDQFSVERPDGSNFTLKIRSTKLEDSAMYFCASSPNRVRYEQYFGPGTRLTVT.

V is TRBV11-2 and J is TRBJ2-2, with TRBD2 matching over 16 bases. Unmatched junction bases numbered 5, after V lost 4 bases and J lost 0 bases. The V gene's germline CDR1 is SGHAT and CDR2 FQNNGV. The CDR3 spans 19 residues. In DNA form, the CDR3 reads TGTGCCAGCAGCTACGGGACTAGCGGGGGGGCCGCGAACACCGGGGAGCTGTTTTTT. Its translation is CASSYGTSGGAANTGELFF.

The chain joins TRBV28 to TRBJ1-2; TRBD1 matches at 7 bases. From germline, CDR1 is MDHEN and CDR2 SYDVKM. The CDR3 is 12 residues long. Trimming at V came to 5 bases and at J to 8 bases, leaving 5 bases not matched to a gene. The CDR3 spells CASSGDRAGYTF. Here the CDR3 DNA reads TGTGCCAGCAGTGGCGACAGGGCGGGCTACACCTTC.

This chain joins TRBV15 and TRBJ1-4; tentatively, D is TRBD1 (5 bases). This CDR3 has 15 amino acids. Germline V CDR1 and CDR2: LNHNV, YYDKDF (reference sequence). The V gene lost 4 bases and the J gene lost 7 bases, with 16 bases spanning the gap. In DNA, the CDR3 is TGTGCCACCAGCAAAACAGGAATTGGTAGTGAAAAACTGTTTTTT. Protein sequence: CATSKTGIGSEKLFF. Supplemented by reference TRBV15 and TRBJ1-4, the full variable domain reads DAMVIQNPRYQVTQFGKPVTLSCSQTLNHNVMYWYQQKSSQAPKLLFHYYDKDFNNEADTPDNFQSRRPNTSFCFLDIRSPGLGDTAMYLCATSKTGIGSEKLFFGSGTQLSVL.

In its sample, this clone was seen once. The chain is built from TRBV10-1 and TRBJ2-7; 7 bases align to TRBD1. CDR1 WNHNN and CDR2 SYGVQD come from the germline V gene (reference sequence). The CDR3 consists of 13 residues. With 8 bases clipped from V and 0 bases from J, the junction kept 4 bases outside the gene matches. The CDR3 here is CASRDSHSYEQYF. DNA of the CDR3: TGCGCCAGCCGGGACAGCCACTCCTACGAGCAGTACTTC.

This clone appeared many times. The CDR3 here is CASARGAIGNTIYF. The CDR3 DNA follows: TGTGCCAGCGCAAGGGGCGCGATAGGAAACACCATATATTTT. The rearrangement links TRBV27 to TRBJ1-3; possible D gene TRBD1, 5 bases. Germline V lookup: CDR1 MNHEY, CDR2 SMNVEV (reference sequence). The V and J ends lost 8 bases and 4 bases respectively, with 15 bases between them. The CDR3 runs 14 residues.

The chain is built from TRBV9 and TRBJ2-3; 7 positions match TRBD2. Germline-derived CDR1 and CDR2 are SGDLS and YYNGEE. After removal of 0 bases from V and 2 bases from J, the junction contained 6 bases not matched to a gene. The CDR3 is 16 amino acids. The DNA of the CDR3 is TGTGCCAGCAGCGTAGGCGCGGCGGGGGTCACAGATACGCAGTATTTT. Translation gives CASSVGAAGVTDTQYF.

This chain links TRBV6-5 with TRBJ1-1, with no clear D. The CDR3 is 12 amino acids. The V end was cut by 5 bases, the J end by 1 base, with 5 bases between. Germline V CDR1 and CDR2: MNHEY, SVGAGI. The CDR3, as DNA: TGTGCCAGCAGTAGAGGGAACACTGAAGCTTTCTTT. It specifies CASSRGNTEAFF.

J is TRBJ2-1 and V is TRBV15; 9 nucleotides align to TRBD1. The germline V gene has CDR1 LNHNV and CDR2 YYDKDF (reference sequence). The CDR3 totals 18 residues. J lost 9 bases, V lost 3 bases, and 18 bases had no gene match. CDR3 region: CATSSVRGPGQGSAEQFF. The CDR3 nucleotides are TGTGCCACCAGCAGTGTGAGGGGCCCGGGACAGGGATCCGCTGAGCAGTTCTTC.

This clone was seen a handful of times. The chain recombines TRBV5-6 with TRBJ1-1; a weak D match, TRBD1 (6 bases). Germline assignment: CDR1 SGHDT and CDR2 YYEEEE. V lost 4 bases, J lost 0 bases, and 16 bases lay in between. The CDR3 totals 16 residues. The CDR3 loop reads CASSDLVTGLNTEAFF. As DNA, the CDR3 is TGTGCCAGCAGCGACCTAGTGACAGGCCTGAACACTGAAGCTTTCTTT. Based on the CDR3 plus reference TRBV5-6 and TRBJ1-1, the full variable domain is DAGVTQSPTHLIKTRGQQVTLRCSPKSGHDTVSWYQQALGQGPQFIFQYYEEEERQRGNFPDRFSGHQFPNYSSELNVNALLLGDSALYLCASSDLVTGLNTEAFFGQGTRLTVV.

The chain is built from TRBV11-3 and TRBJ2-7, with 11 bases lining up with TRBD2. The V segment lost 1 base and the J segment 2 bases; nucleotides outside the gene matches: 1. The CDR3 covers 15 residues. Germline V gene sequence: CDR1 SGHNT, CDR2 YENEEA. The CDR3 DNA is TGTGCCAGCAGCTTAGTAGCGGGAGGGACCTACGAGCAGTACTTC. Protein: CASSLVAGGTYEQYF.

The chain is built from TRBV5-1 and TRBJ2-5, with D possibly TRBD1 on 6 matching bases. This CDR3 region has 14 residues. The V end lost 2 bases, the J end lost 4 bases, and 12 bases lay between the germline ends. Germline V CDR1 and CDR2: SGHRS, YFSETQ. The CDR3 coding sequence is TGCGCCAGCAGCTTTGGGGGCGAGGGAGAGACCCAGTACTTC. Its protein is CASSFGGEGETQYF.

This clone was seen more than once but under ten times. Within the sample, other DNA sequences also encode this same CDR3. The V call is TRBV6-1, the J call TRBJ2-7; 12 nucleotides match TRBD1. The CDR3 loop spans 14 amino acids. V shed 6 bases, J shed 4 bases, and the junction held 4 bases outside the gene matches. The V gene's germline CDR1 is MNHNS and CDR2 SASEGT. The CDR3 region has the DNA TGTGCCAGCAGGCCGGGACAGGGGGCTTACGAGCAGTACTTC. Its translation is CASRPGQGAYEQYF.

CDR3 in amino acids: CASSRGPGTGRDEQFF. The DNA for the CDR3 is TGTGCCAGCAGCAGAGGACCCGGGACAGGGAGGGATGAGCAGTTCTTC. V is TRBV11-3 and J is TRBJ2-1; TRBD1 agrees at 9 bases. This CDR3 contains 16 residues. J was trimmed by 8 bases and V by 5 bases; bases with no gene match: 13. In germline, CDR1 is SGHNT, CDR2 YENEEA.

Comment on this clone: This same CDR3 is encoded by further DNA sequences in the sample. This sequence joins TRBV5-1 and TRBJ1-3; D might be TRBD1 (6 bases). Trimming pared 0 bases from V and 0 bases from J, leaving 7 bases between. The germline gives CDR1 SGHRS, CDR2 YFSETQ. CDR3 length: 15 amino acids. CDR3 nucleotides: TGCGCCAGCAGCTTGGAGGGGGACTCTGGAAACACCATATATTTT. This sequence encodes CASSLEGDSGNTIYF.

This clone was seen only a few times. The CDR3 spells CASRGGAQGPSNQPQHF. The DNA of the CDR3 is TGTGCCAGCAGGGGGGGGGCACAGGGACCCAGCAATCAGCCCCAGCATTTT. This sequence joins TRBV7-9 and TRBJ1-5, with D tentatively TRBD1 (6 bases). V lost 6 bases and J 1 base, leaving 19 bases between the germline ends. In germline, CDR1 is SEHNR, CDR2 FQNEAQ (reference sequence). The CDR3 length is 17 residues.

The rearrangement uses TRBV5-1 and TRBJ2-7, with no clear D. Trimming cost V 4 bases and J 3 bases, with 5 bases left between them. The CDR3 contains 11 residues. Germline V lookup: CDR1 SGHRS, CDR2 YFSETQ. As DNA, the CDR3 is TGCGCCAGCAGCACAAACTACGAGCAGTACTTC. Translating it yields CASSTNYEQYF.

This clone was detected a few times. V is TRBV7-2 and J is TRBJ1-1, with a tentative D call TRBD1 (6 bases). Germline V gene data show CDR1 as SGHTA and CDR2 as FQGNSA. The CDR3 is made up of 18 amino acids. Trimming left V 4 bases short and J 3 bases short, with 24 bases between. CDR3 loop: CASSSPAKRQGWDTEAFF. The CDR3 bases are TGTGCCAGCAGCTCTCCTGCCAAGCGTCAGGGGTGGGACACTGAAGCTTTCTTT. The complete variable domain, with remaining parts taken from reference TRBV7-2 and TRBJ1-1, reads GAGVSQSPSNKVTEKGKDVELRCDPISGHTALYWYRQSLGQGLEFLIYFQGNSAPDKSGLPSDRFSAERTGGSVSTLTIQRTQQEDSAVYLCASSSPAKRQGWDTEAFFGQGTRLTVV.

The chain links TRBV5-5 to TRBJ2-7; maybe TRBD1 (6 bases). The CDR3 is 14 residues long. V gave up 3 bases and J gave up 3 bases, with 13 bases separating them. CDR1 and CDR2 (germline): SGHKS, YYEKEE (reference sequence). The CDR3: CASSSADRIYEQYF. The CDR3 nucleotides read TGTGCCAGCAGCTCGGCCGACAGGATCTACGAGCAGTACTTC.

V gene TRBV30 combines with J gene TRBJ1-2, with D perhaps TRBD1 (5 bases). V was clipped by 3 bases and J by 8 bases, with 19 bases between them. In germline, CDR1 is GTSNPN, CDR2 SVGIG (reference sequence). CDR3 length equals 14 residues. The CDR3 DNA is TGTGCCTGGAGAGACCGACCAGGGTTAGGAGGCTACACCTTC. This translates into CAWRDRPGLGGYTF.

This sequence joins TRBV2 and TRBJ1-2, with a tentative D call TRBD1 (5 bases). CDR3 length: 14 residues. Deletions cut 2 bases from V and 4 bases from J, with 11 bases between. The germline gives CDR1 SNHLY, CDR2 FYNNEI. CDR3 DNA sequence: TGTGCCAGCAGTGAAAGGCCAGGGTTCTATGGCTACACCTTC. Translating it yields CASSERPGFYGYTF.